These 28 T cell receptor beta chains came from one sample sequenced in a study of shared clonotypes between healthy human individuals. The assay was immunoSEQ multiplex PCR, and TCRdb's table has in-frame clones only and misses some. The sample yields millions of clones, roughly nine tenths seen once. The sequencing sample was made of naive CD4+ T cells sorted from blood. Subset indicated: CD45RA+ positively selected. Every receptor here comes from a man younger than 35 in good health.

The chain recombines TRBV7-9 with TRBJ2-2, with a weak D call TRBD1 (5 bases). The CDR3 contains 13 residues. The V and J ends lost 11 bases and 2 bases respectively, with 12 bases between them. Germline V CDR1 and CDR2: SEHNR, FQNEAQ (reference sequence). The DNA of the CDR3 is TGTGCCGGGGCAGCAGGCAACACCGGGGAGCTGTTTTTT. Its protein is CAGAAGNTGELFF. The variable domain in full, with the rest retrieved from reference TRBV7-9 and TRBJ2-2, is DTGVSQNPRHKITKRGQNVTFRCDPISEHNRLYWYRQTLGQGPEFLTYFQNEAQLEKSRLLSDRFSAERPKGSFSTLEIQRTEQGDSAMYLCAGAAGNTGELFFGEGSRLTVL.

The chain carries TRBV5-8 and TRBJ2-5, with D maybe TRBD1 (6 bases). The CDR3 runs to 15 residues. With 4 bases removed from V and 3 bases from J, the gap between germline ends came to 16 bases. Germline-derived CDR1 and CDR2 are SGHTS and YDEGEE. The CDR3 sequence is CASSQMGAGKETQYF. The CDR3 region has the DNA TGTGCCAGCAGCCAGATGGGGGCAGGGAAAGAGACCCAGTACTTC.

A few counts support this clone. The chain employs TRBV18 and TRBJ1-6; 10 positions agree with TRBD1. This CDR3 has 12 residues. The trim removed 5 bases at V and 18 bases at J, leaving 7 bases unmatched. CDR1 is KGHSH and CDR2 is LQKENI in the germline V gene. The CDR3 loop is CASSSGQGGTHF. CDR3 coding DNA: TGTGCCAGCTCAAGTGGACAGGGGGGGACCCACTTT.

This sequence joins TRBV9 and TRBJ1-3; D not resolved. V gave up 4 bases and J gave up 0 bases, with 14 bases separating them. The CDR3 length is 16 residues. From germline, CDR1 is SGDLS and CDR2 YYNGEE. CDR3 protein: CASSPNFRGSGNTIYF. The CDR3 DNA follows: TGTGCCAGCAGCCCCAACTTTCGGGGCTCTGGAAACACCATATATTTT. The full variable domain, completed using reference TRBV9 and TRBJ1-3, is DSGVTQTPKHLITATGQRVTLRCSPRSGDLSVYWYQQSLDQGLQFLIQYYNGEERAKGNILERFSAQQFPDLHSELNLSSLELGDSALYFCASSPNFRGSGNTIYFGEGSWLTVV.

CDR3 sequence: CASSYGLAGSYNEQFF. CDR3 DNA: TGCGCCAGCAGCTACGGACTAGCGGGGTCCTACAATGAGCAGTTCTTC. This rearrangement joins TRBV5-1 to TRBJ2-1; 12 bases fit TRBD2. Unmatched junction bases numbered 2, after V lost 3 bases and J lost 1 base. Germline V gives CDR1 SGHRS, CDR2 YFSETQ. The length of the CDR3 is 16 residues.

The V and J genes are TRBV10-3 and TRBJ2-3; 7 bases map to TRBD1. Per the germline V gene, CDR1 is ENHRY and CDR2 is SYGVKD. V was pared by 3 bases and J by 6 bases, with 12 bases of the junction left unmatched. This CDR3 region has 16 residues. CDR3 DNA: TGTGCCATCAGTGAACGTCTGGACAGGACGGATGATACGCAGTATTTT. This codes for CAISERLDRTDDTQYF.

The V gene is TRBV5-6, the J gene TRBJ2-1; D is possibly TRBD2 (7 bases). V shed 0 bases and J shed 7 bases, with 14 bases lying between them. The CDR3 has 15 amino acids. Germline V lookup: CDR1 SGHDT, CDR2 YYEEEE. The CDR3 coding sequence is TGTGCCAGCAGCTTGGTGGGGGGGCCGGAGAATGAGCAGTTCTTC. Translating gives CASSLVGGPENEQFF.

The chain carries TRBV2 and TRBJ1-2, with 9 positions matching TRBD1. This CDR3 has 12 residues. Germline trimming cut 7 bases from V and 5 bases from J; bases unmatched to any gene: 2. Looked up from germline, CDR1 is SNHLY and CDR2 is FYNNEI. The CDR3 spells CASKGQGYGYTF. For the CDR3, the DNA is TGTGCCAGCAAGGGACAGGGTTATGGCTACACCTTC.

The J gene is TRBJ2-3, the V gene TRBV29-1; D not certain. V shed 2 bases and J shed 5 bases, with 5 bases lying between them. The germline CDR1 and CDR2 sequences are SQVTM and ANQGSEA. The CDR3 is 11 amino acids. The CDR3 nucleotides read TGCAGCGTTGAAAGGCTAGATACGCAGTATTTT. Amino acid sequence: CSVERLDTQYF.

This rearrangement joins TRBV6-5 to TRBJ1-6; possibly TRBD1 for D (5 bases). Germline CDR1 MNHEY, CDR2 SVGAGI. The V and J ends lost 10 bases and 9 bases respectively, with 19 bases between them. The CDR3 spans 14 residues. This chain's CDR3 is CATELGSGRSPLHF. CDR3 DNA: TGTGCCACCGAGCTAGGGTCGGGACGTTCACCCCTCCACTTT.

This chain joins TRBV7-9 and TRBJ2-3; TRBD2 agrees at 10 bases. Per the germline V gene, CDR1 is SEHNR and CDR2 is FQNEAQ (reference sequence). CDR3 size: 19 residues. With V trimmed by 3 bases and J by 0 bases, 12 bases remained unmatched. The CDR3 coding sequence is TGTGCCAGCAGCTTGCGAACCTCTAGCGGGAGAACGAGCACAGATACGCAGTATTTT. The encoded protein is CASSLRTSSGRTSTDTQYF.

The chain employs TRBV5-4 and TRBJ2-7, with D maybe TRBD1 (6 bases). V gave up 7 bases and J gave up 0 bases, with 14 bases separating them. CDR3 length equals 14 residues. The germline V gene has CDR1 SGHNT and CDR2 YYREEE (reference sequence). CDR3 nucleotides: TGTGCCAGCGGCCGGGACACAGGCTCCTACGAGCAGTACTTC. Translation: CASGRDTGSYEQYF.

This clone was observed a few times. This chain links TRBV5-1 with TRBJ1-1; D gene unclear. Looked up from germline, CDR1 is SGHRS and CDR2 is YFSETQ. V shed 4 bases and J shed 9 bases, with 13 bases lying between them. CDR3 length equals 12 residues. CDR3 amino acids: CASSPNPSQAFF. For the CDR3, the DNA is TGCGCCAGCAGCCCAAATCCAAGCCAAGCTTTCTTT.

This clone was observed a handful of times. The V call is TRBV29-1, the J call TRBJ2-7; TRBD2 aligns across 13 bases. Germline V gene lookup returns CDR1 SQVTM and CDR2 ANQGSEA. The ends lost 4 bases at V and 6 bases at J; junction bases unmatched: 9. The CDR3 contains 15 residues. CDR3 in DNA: TGCAGCGTTGCCCCCTACGGACTAGCGGGAGTCGAGCAGTACTTC. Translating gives CSVAPYGLAGVEQYF.

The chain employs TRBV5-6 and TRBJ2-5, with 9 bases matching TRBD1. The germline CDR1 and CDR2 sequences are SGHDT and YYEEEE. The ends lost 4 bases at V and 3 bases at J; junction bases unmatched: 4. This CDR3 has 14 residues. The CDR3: CASSRDRAKETQYF. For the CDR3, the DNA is TGTGCCAGCAGCCGGGACAGGGCAAAAGAGACCCAGTACTTC.

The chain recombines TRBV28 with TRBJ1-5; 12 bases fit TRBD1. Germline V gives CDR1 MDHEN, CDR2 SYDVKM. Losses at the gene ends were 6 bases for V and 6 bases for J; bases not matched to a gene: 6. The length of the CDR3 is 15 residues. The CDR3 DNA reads TGTGCCAGCAGCGAGGGGACAGGGGGCTTTCAGCCCCAGCATTTT. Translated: CASSEGTGGFQPQHF.

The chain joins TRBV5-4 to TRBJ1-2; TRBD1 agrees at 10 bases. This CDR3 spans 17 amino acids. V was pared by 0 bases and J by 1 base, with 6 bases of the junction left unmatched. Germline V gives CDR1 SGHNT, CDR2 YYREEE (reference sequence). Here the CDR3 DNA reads TGTGCCAGCAGCTTGGGAGGACAGGGGGGGATTAACTATGGCTACACCTTC. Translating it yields CASSLGGQGGINYGYTF. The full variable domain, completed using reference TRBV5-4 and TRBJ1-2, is ETGVTQSPTHLIKTRGQQVTLRCSSQSGHNTVSWYQQALGQGPQFIFQYYREEENGRGNFPPRFSGLQFPNYSSELNVNALELDDSALYLCASSLGGQGGINYGYTFGSGTRLTVV.

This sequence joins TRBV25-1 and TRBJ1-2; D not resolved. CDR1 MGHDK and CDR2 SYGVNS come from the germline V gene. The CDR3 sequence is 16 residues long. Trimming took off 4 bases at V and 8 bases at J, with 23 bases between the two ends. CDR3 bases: TGTGCCAGCAGTGCCAACACCGTCGGGGTTCGCAGGGGCTACACCTTC. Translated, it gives CASSANTVGVRRGYTF.

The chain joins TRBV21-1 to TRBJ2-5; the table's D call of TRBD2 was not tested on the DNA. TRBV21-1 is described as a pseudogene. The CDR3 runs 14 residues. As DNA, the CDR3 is TGTGCCAGCAGCTCACCGAGGCCTGTCGAGACCCAGTACTTC. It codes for CASSSPRPVETQYF.

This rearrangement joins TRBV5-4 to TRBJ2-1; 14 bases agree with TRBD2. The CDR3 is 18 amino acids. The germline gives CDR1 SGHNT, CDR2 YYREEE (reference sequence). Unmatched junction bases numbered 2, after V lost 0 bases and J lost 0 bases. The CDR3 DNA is TGTGCCAGCAGCTTGGGCGGGACTAGCGGGAGCTCCTACAATGAGCAGTTCTTC. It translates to CASSLGGTSGSSYNEQFF.

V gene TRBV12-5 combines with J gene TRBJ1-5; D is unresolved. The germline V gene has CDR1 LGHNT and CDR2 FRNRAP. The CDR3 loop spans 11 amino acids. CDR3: CTWAVNQPQHF. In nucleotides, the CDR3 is TGTACCTGGGCAGTCAATCAGCCCCAGCATTTT.

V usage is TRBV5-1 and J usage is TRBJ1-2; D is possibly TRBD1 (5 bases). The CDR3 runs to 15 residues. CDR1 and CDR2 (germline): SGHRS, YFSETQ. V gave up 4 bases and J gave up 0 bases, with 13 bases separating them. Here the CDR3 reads CASSLVTGTNYGYTF. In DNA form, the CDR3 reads TGCGCCAGCAGCCTGGTTACAGGTACTAACTATGGCTACACCTTC.

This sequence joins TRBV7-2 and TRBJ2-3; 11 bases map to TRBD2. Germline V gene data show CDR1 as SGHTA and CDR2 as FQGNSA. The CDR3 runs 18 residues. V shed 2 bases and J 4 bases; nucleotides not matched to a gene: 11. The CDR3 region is CASSLLGSSGRFPDTQYF. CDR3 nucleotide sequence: TGTGCCAGCAGCTTATTGGGCTCTAGCGGGAGGTTCCCAGATACGCAGTATTTT. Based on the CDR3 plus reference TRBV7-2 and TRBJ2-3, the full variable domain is GAGVSQSPSNKVTEKGKDVELRCDPISGHTALYWYRQSLGQGLEFLIYFQGNSAPDKSGLPSDRFSAERTGGSVSTLTIQRTQQEDSAVYLCASSLLGSSGRFPDTQYFGPGTRLTVL.

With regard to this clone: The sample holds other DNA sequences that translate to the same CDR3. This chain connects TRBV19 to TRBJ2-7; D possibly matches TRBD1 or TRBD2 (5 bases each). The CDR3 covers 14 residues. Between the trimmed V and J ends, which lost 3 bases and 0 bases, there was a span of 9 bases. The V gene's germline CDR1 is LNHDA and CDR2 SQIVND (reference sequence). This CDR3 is CASSIPGTSYEQYF. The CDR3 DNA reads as TGTGCCAGTAGTATCCCAGGGACCTCCTACGAGCAGTACTTC.

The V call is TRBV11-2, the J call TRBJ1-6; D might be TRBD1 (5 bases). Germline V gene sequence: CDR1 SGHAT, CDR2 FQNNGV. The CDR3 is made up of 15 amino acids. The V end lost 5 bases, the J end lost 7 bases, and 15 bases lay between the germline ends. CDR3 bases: TGTGCCAGCAGCGGGGGTACCAAACCGAATTCACCCCTCCACTTT. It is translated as CASSGGTKPNSPLHF.

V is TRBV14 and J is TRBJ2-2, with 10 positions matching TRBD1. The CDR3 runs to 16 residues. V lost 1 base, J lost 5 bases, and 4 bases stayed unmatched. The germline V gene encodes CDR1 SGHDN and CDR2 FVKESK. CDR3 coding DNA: TGTGCCAGCAGCCAAGTTGACAGGGGGCCAACCGGGGAGCTGTTTTTT. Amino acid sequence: CASSQVDRGPTGELFF.

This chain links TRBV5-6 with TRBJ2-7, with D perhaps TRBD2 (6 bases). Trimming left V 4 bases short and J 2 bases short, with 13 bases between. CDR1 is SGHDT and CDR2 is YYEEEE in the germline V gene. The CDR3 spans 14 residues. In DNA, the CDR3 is TGTGCCAGCAGCCAACCCGGGGGTACCTACGAGCAGTACTTC. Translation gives CASSQPGGTYEQYF.

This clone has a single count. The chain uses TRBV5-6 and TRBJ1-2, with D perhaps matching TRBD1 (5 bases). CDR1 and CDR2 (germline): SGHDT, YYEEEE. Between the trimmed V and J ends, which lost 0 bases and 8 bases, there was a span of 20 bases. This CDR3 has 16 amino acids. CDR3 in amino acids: CASSLVMSQGKGGYTF. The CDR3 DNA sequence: TGTGCCAGCAGCTTGGTGATGTCGCAGGGTAAGGGCGGCTACACCTTC.